Following are 25 T cell receptor beta chains from one sample sequenced in a study of OX40 agonist ivuxolimab in advanced cancers. Only in-frame clones appear in the TCRdb table, and some are missing; sequencing was by immunoSEQ multiplex PCR. The sample lists tens of thousands of clones, roughly 92% occurring once. The sequencing here drew on CD4+ or CD8+ T cells sorted from blood, taken in a trial of the OX40 agonist ivuxolimab. Receptors were obtained from an adult with an advanced solid tumor such as melanoma, head and neck, liver or kidney cancer.

The CDR3 bases are TGTGCCTGGGGAAATGACGGGGCTGAAGCTTTCTTT. Translated: CAWGNDGAEAFF. The V gene is TRBV30, the J gene TRBJ1-1, with D uncertain. This CDR3 is 12 amino acids long. V was pared by 5 bases and J by 6 bases, with 13 bases between. Germline CDR1 GTSNPN, CDR2 SVGIG (reference sequence). The full variable domain, in which reference TRBV30 and TRBJ1-1 provide the parts outside the CDR3, is SQTIHQWPATLVQPVGSPLSLECTVEGTSNPNLYWYRQAAGRGLQLLFYSVGIGQISSEVPQNLSASRPQDRQFILSSKKLLLSDSGFYLCAWGNDGAEAFFGQGTRLTVV.

This sequence joins TRBV28 and TRBJ1-3; D unresolved. The length of the CDR3 is 17 residues. V shed 5 bases and J shed 10 bases, with 27 bases lying between them. CDR1 and CDR2 (germline): MDHEN, SYDVKM. The CDR3 spells CASSTANEGRADRTIYF. DNA for the CDR3: TGTGCCAGCAGTACCGCCAATGAAGGTCGGGCGGATCGGACCATATATTTT.

V usage is TRBV7-7 and J usage is TRBJ2-1; the match to TRBD2 covers 7 bases. Germline V gives CDR1 SSHAT, CDR2 FNYEAQ (reference sequence). This CDR3 region has 15 residues. The ends lost 6 bases at V and 11 bases at J; junction bases unmatched: 16. The CDR3 reads CASSPLLGGEGKQFF. DNA for the CDR3: TGTGCCAGCAGTCCACTATTGGGGGGGGAGGGGAAGCAGTTCTTC.

CDR3 protein: CASSLSRNTIYF. The CDR3 DNA reads as TGTGCCAGCAGTTTATCTCGAAACACCATATATTTT. V and J are TRBV28 and TRBJ1-3; D ambiguous. Germline lookup yields CDR1 MDHEN and CDR2 SYDVKM. This CDR3 has 12 residues. V dropped 1 base and J dropped 5 bases, with 3 bases sitting between them.

The V gene is TRBV6-1, the J gene TRBJ2-7, with 9 bases fitting TRBD1. After removal of 6 bases from V and 1 base from J, the junction contained 4 bases not matched to a gene. The germline CDR1 and CDR2 sequences are MNHNS and SASEGT. CDR3 length equals 14 residues. The CDR3 DNA reads as TGTGCCAGCAGCTACAGGGGGCAATCCTACGAGCAGTACTTC. Its translation: CASSYRGQSYEQYF.

V is TRBV28 and J is TRBJ1-2; D ambiguous. The CDR3 sequence is 16 residues long. Germline V gene data show CDR1 as MDHEN and CDR2 as SYDVKM. Deletions cut 5 bases from V and 0 bases from J, with 16 bases between. This CDR3 reads CASSSGRPPTNYGYTF. The CDR3 DNA is TGTGCCAGCAGTAGTGGGAGGCCCCCCACTAACTATGGCTACACCTTC.

The genes are TRBV2 and TRBJ1-1; TRBD1 might be the D (6 bases). Germline V lookup: CDR1 SNHLY, CDR2 FYNNEI. Trimming took off 7 bases at V and 4 bases at J, with 16 bases between the two ends. This CDR3 is 14 amino acids long. CDR3 in amino acids: CASKWGGLGTEAFF. The CDR3 DNA reads as TGTGCCAGCAAATGGGGGGGGCTCGGCACTGAAGCTTTCTTT. Combining the CDR3 with reference TRBV2 and TRBJ1-1 gives the whole variable domain EPEVTQTPSHQVTQMGQEVILRCVPISNHLYFYWYRQILGQKVEFLVSFYNNEISEKSEIFDDQFSVERPDGSNFTLKIRSTKLEDSAMYFCASKWGGLGTEAFFGQGTRLTVV.

The chain joins TRBV5-4 to TRBJ2-3; 11 bases map to TRBD2. V shed 5 bases and J 4 bases; nucleotides not matched to a gene: 9. CDR1 is SGHNT and CDR2 is YYREEE in the germline V gene (reference sequence). There are 16 residues in the CDR3. CDR3 nucleotide sequence: TGTGCCAGCAGAATCCTAGCGGGAGGAGGTGCAGATACGCAGTATTTT. It yields the protein CASRILAGGGADTQYF. Combining the CDR3 with reference TRBV5-4 and TRBJ2-3 gives the whole variable domain ETGVTQSPTHLIKTRGQQVTLRCSSQSGHNTVSWYQQALGQGPQFIFQYYREEENGRGNFPPRFSGLQFPNYSSELNVNALELDDSALYLCASRILAGGGADTQYFGPGTRLTVL.

This rearrangement joins TRBV5-1 to TRBJ2-3; D not certain. Germline values: CDR1 SGHRS, CDR2 YFSETQ. V dropped 0 bases and J dropped 3 bases, with 2 bases sitting between them. The CDR3 is made up of 12 amino acids. The CDR3 DNA reads as TGCGCCAGCAGCTTGGAGACAGATACGCAGTATTTT. Translating it yields CASSLETDTQYF.

CDR3 residues: CASSSSSYEQYF. The DNA for the CDR3 is TGTGCCAGCAGCTCGAGCTCCTACGAGCAGTACTTC. This chain connects TRBV7-9 to TRBJ2-7; D gene uncertain. Trimming removed 4 bases at V and 0 bases at J, with 4 bases between. This CDR3 has 12 amino acids. Germline V gives CDR1 SEHNR, CDR2 FQNEAQ (reference sequence).

This chain uses TRBV7-8 with TRBJ2-1; 8 bases match TRBD1. The germline V gene has CDR1 SGHVS and CDR2 FQNEAQ. The CDR3 covers 15 residues. Losses at the gene ends were 2 bases for V and 8 bases for J; bases not matched to a gene: 8. CDR3 residues: CASSLNPGQGDEQFF. The CDR3 DNA is TGTGCCAGCAGCTTAAATCCCGGACAGGGAGATGAGCAGTTCTTC.

For the CDR3, the DNA is TGTGCCAGCAGTCTGACTAGCGGGGGGCCGAGGGAGACCCAGTACTTC. Residues: CASSLTSGGPRETQYF. The chain joins TRBV6-6 to TRBJ2-5; the match to TRBD2 covers 13 bases. The V segment lost 5 bases and the J segment 5 bases; nucleotides outside the gene matches: 8. This CDR3 has 16 residues. The germline V gene has CDR1 MNHNY and CDR2 SVGAGI (reference sequence).

The chain couples TRBV27 to TRBJ1-3, with TRBD1 matching over 8 bases. The CDR3 runs to 14 residues. Germline trimming cut 5 bases from V and 4 bases from J; bases unmatched to any gene: 4. The germline V gene encodes CDR1 MNHEY and CDR2 SMNVEV (reference sequence). CDR3: CASSDRGGGNTIYF. For the CDR3, the DNA is TGTGCCAGCAGTGACAGGGGAGGGGGAAACACCATATATTTT.

The chain uses TRBV11-2 and TRBJ2-7; perhaps D is TRBD1 or TRBD2 (7 bases each). CDR1 SGHAT and CDR2 FQNNGV come from the germline V gene. Trimming took 5 bases from V and 4 from J, leaving 24 bases between them. This CDR3 has 17 residues. The CDR3 reads CASSKLGGGTADYEQYF. CDR3 coding DNA: TGTGCCAGCAGCAAGTTAGGGGGAGGGACAGCCGATTACGAGCAGTACTTC.

The CDR3 loop is CASSQDRWEQPQHF. In DNA form, the CDR3 reads TGCGCCAGCAGCCAAGATCGTTGGGAACAGCCCCAGCATTTT. The chain has TRBV4-1 and TRBJ1-5; D ambiguous. V shed 0 bases and J shed 7 bases, with 10 bases lying between them. The CDR3 has 14 residues. The germline V gene encodes CDR1 MGHRA and CDR2 YSYEKL.

In DNA, the CDR3 is TGTGCCAGCAGGGGTTCTGGAAACACCATATATTTT. Amino acid sequence: CASRGSGNTIYF. The chain links TRBV2 to TRBJ1-3; no clear D gene. Germline loops: CDR1 SNHLY, CDR2 FYNNEI. V dropped 6 bases and J dropped 1 base, with 4 bases sitting between them. This CDR3 has 12 residues.

The chain uses TRBV27 and TRBJ1-5, with 7 bases matching TRBD1. V lost 4 bases and J lost 4; bases outside the gene matches: 4. The CDR3 is 14 residues long. The V gene's germline CDR1 is MNHEY and CDR2 SMNVEV (reference sequence). DNA of the CDR3: TGTGCCAGCAGTTCCTACAGGGGTAATCAGCCCCAGCATTTT. Its protein is CASSSYRGNQPQHF.

V gene TRBV7-9 combines with J gene TRBJ2-1; the match to TRBD2 covers 11 bases. The CDR3 consists of 16 residues. Germline V gene sequence: CDR1 SEHNR, CDR2 FQNEAQ (reference sequence). V dropped 5 bases and J dropped 2; count of bases not matched to a gene: 5. CDR3 sequence: CASSPGLAVTYNEQFF. DNA of the CDR3: TGTGCCAGCAGCCCGGGACTAGCGGTTACCTACAATGAGCAGTTCTTC. Based on the CDR3 plus reference TRBV7-9 and TRBJ2-1, the full variable domain is DTGVSQNPRHKITKRGQNVTFRCDPISEHNRLYWYRQTLGQGPEFLTYFQNEAQLEKSRLLSDRFSAERPKGSFSTLEIQRTEQGDSAMYLCASSPGLAVTYNEQFFGPGTRLTVL.

In DNA, the CDR3 is TGTGCCGCGCGGGGGATGAAGACTAATGAAAAACTGTTTTTT. Translated, it gives CAARGMKTNEKLFF. The chain uses TRBV21-1 and TRBJ1-4. TRBV21-1 is deemed a pseudogene. The CDR3 consists of 14 residues.

This clone has a single count. This chain links TRBV27 with TRBJ2-1, with TRBD2 matching over 8 bases. This CDR3 comprises 14 residues. The V and J ends lost 3 bases and 6 bases, in that order; junction bases with no gene match: 4. From germline, CDR1 is MNHEY and CDR2 SMNVEV (reference sequence). CDR3 amino acids: CASSFPGGGNEQFF. The CDR3 coding sequence is TGTGCCAGCAGTTTCCCCGGGGGGGGCAATGAGCAGTTCTTC.

The chain combines TRBV2 with TRBJ2-5, with D tentatively TRBD1 (5 bases). V lost 3 bases and J 2 bases, leaving 13 bases between the germline ends. This CDR3 has 15 residues. Germline V gene data show CDR1 as SNHLY and CDR2 as FYNNEI. CDR3 in amino acids: CASSEVQGWQETQYF. The DNA of the CDR3 is TGTGCCAGCAGTGAGGTTCAGGGATGGCAAGAGACCCAGTACTTC. The whole variable domain, remainder taken from reference TRBV2 and TRBJ2-5, is EPEVTQTPSHQVTQMGQEVILRCVPISNHLYFYWYRQILGQKVEFLVSFYNNEISEKSEIFDDQFSVERPDGSNFTLKIRSTKLEDSAMYFCASSEVQGWQETQYFGPGTRLLVL.

The genes are TRBV5-8 and TRBJ1-2; the D gene is possibly TRBD1 (5 bases). Germline assignment: CDR1 SGHTS and CDR2 YDEGEE. This CDR3 comprises 14 residues. The V and J ends lost 3 bases and 4 bases respectively, with 13 bases between them. CDR3 loop: CASSSPPRVYGYTF. Written as DNA, the CDR3 is TGTGCCAGCAGCTCCCCGCCCAGGGTCTATGGCTACACCTTC.

This sequence joins TRBV11-2 and TRBJ2-3; 7 bases match TRBD2. The CDR3 sequence is 17 residues long. Trimming cost V 0 bases and J 0 bases; bases outside gene matches: 6. CDR1 SGHAT and CDR2 FQNNGV come from the germline V gene. CDR3 nucleotides: TGTGCCAGCAGCTTAGACGGTGGGGGACTAAGCACAGATACGCAGTATTTT. Protein product: CASSLDGGGLSTDTQYF.

The rearrangement joins TRBV27 to TRBJ2-3; the D gene is possibly TRBD1 (6 bases). CDR3 size: 13 residues. Deletions cut 6 bases from V and 10 bases from J, with 17 bases between. From germline, CDR1 is MNHEY and CDR2 SMNVEV (reference sequence). The CDR3 sequence: CASRTTGTVPQYF. DNA of the CDR3: TGTGCCAGCAGGACCACAGGGACGGTTCCGCAGTATTTT.

This chain links TRBV6-6 with TRBJ1-4, with D possibly TRBD1 on 5 matching bases. The CDR3 has 15 residues. With 6 bases removed from V and 4 bases from J, the gap between germline ends came to 15 bases. Looked up from germline, CDR1 is MNHNY and CDR2 is SVGAGI (reference sequence). In DNA, the CDR3 is TGTGCCAGCAGGGATCCGACAGTCTATAATGAAAAACTGTTTTTT. It is translated as CASRDPTVYNEKLFF.